These 25 T cell receptor beta chains originate from one sample sequenced in a study of T cells in Graves' hyperthyroidism and ophthalmopathy. From RNA transcripts, TCR beta CDR3 regions were amplified. The primer set for the first-round RT-PCR of the TCR CDR3 was HTBI. TCRdb fed the multiplex PCR reads into MiXCR, producing one record per CDR3 protein. The repertoire holds 50,000 to 60,000 distinct CDR3 sequences, with around 48% as singletons. Sequenced: blood. Every receptor here comes from a woman aged 50 to 60 with Graves' ophthalmopathy.

This clonotype appeared many times. J is TRBJ1-1 and V is TRBV14; D uncertain. Trimming took 1 base from V and 6 from J, leaving 15 bases between them. Germline V gives CDR1 SGHDN, CDR2 FVKESK. This CDR3 is built from 15 residues. CDR3 loop: CASSQASFRVAEAFF. The CDR3 DNA is TGTGCCAGCAGCCAAGCAAGTTTCCGAGTCGCTGAAGCTTTCTTT.

V gene TRBV19 combines with J gene TRBJ1-5; 8 bases agree with TRBD1. This CDR3 is built from 14 residues. V lost 6 bases and J lost 5; bases outside the gene matches: 6. The germline V gene has CDR1 LNHDA and CDR2 SQIVND (reference sequence). The DNA for the CDR3 is TGTGCCAGTAGCCCGACAGGGGATCATCAGCCCCAGCATTTT. Its translation: CASSPTGDHQPQHF.

The chain joins TRBV7-9 to TRBJ2-1; TRBD1 matches 7 bases. Losses at the gene ends were 5 bases for V and 7 bases for J; bases not matched to a gene: 5. This CDR3 has 13 amino acids. The germline gives CDR1 SEHNR, CDR2 FQNEAQ (reference sequence). The CDR3 region is CASSKGGPNEQFF. Here the CDR3 DNA reads TGTGCCAGCAGCAAAGGGGGCCCTAATGAGCAGTTCTTC.

This clonotype was recorded at least ten times. The V gene is TRBV4-3, the J gene TRBJ2-7; possibly TRBD2 for D (5 bases). The CDR3 has 15 amino acids. V was clipped by 0 bases and J by 2 bases, with 11 bases between them. The germline CDR1 and CDR2 sequences are LGHNA and YSLEER. CDR3: CASSQDSSGTYEQYF. The CDR3 DNA reads TGCGCCAGCAGCCAAGACTCGTCGGGGACCTACGAGCAGTACTTC.

This clonotype came up a few times. This rearrangement joins TRBV7-6 to TRBJ2-3; possible D gene TRBD2, 6 bases. The V gene's germline CDR1 is SGHVS and CDR2 FNYEAQ. CDR3 length: 15 residues. Trimming shortened V by 2 bases and J by 2 bases, and 11 bases separated the two germline ends. CDR3 region: CASSLNRGNTDTQYF. DNA of the CDR3: TGTGCCAGCAGCTTAAATCGGGGGAACACAGATACGCAGTATTTT.

This clonotype was counted ten times or more. The chain joins TRBV7-9 to TRBJ2-7; D uncertain. This CDR3 contains 13 residues. The germline V and J ends were trimmed by 3 bases and 3 bases, with 9 bases remaining between them. Germline V gene data show CDR1 as SEHNR and CDR2 as FQNEAQ (reference sequence). CDR3 sequence (DNA): TGTGCCAGCAGCTTGAACGGAGACTACGAGCAGTACTTC. This encodes CASSLNGDYEQYF.

This chain links TRBV7-2 with TRBJ2-7; 8 positions agree with TRBD2. The CDR3 runs to 14 residues. The V and J ends lost 2 bases and 0 bases, in that order; junction bases with no gene match: 0. Per the germline V gene, CDR1 is SGHTA and CDR2 is FQGNSA. The CDR3 DNA sequence: TGTGCCAGCAGCTTAAGCGGGAGCTCCTACGAGCAGTACTTC. Its translation is CASSLSGSSYEQYF. The full variable domain, with the rest looked up from reference TRBV7-2 and TRBJ2-7, is GAGVSQSPSNKVTEKGKDVELRCDPISGHTALYWYRQSLGQGLEFLIYFQGNSAPDKSGLPSDRFSAERTGGSVSTLTIQRTQQEDSAVYLCASSLSGSSYEQYFGPGTRLTVT.

The CDR3 here is CASSPVGGFSNQPQHF. The CDR3 region has the DNA TGTGCCAGCTCACCCGTTGGAGGTTTCAGCAATCAGCCCCAGCATTTT. The V and J genes are TRBV18 and TRBJ1-5; D remains ambiguous. V was shortened by 3 bases and J by 1 base, with 13 bases between the two germline ends. Germline lookup yields CDR1 KGHSH and CDR2 LQKENI. The CDR3 contains 16 residues.

The chain recombines TRBV7-2 with TRBJ2-1; possible D gene TRBD1, 6 bases. The V end was cut by 4 bases, the J end by 0 bases, with 13 bases between. Germline-derived CDR1 and CDR2 are SGHTA and FQGNSA. The CDR3 is 16 residues long. The CDR3 region is CASSSGDTSSYNEQFF. In DNA, the CDR3 is TGTGCCAGCAGCTCTGGGGACACAAGCTCCTACAATGAGCAGTTCTTC.

This clonotype was counted many times. The rearrangement uses TRBV12-3 or TRBV12-4 and TRBJ2-2; D not certain. CDR3 length equals 14 residues. V shed 3 bases and J shed 4 bases, with 9 bases lying between them. The CDR3 nucleotides read TGTGCCAGCAGTTTCCATCCGGGCACCGGGGAGCTGTTTTTT. Encoded protein: CASSFHPGTGELFF.

Many counts were recorded for this clonotype. The chain is built from TRBV5-4 and TRBJ2-1; 14 bases match TRBD2. The trim removed 4 bases at V and 6 bases at J, leaving 9 bases unmatched. CDR3 length: 17 residues. CDR1 SGHNT and CDR2 YYREEE come from the germline V gene (reference sequence). CDR3 nucleotides: TGTGCCAGCAGCCCCGCCCCCGGGACTAGCGGGGGCAATGAGCAGTTCTTC. Encoded protein: CASSPAPGTSGGNEQFF.

The chain has TRBV20-1 and TRBJ2-7, with D perhaps matching TRBD1 or TRBD2 (5 bases each). CDR1 DFQATT and CDR2 SNEGSKA come from the germline V gene (reference sequence). The CDR3 runs 14 residues. V was trimmed by 5 bases and J by 2 bases, leaving 16 bases between them. The CDR3 DNA reads as TGCAGTGCTCCCGGGACCAGCGAAGCCTACGAGCAGTACTTC. It translates to CSAPGTSEAYEQYF.

The chain joins TRBV7-9 to TRBJ2-7, with D hard to call. The CDR3 length is 9 residues. Trimming shortened V by 5 bases and J by 9 bases, and 5 bases separated the two germline ends. Germline CDR1 and CDR2: SEHNR and FQNEAQ (reference sequence). The CDR3 coding sequence is TGTGCCAGCAGCGACGGGCAGTACTTC. Its translation is CASSDGQYF.

There are many counts of this clonotype. The chain is built from TRBV11-2 and TRBJ2-1, with D perhaps given as TRBD1 or TRBD2 (6 bases each). V was trimmed by 1 base and J by 7 bases, leaving 26 bases between them. CDR1 SGHAT and CDR2 FQNNGV come from the germline V gene. The CDR3 runs 19 residues. The CDR3 sequence: CASSLAWGRKVSAGNEQFF. CDR3 sequence (DNA): TGTGCCAGCAGCTTAGCCTGGGGGCGCAAAGTATCGGCGGGGAATGAGCAGTTCTTC.

Notes on this clonotype: The CDR3 carries no conserved terminal phenylalanine or tryptophan, so it likely arises from a read error. The genes are TRBV4-3 and TRBJ2-1; D remains unclear. V dropped 0 bases and J dropped 10 bases, with 13 bases sitting between them. Germline V gene data show CDR1 as LGHNA and CDR2 as YSLEER. This CDR3 is 14 amino acids long. CDR3 sequence reads: CASSQDPAPVEQFC. The CDR3, as DNA: TGCGCCAGCAGCCAAGATCCCGCGCCAGTGGAGCAGTTCTGC.

This clonotype was counted at least ten times. The rearrangement uses TRBV5-1 and TRBJ2-3; TRBD2 agrees at 13 bases. The CDR3 length is 16 residues. The V segment lost 6 bases and the J segment 3 bases; nucleotides outside the gene matches: 7. Per germline, CDR1 SGHRS and CDR2 YFSETQ. The CDR3 sequence is CASTRTSGSLTDTQYF. The CDR3 DNA follows: TGCGCCAGCACCCGGACTAGCGGGAGTCTTACAGATACGCAGTATTTT.

In this sample, this clonotype turned up a few times. The V gene is TRBV5-1, the J gene TRBJ2-1; 10 positions agree with TRBD2. V trimming: 0 bases; J trimming: 8 bases; junction bases outside the gene matches: 11. The CDR3 consists of 17 residues. Germline-derived CDR1 and CDR2 are SGHRS and YFSETQ. The CDR3 protein is CASSLAKGTSDLDEQFF. The CDR3 region has the DNA TGCGCCAGCAGCTTGGCTAAAGGGACTAGCGATCTCGATGAGCAGTTCTTC. The entire variable domain, with the rest obtained from reference TRBV5-1 and TRBJ2-1, is as follows: KAGVTQTPRYLIKTRGQQVTLSCSPISGHRSVSWYQQTPGQGLQFLFEYFSETQRNKGNFPGRFSGRQFSNSRSEMNVSTLELGDSALYLCASSLAKGTSDLDEQFFGPGTRLTVL.

Many counts were recorded for this clonotype. CDR3 DNA sequence: TGTGCCAGCAGCGTAGTGGACAGCACCTACAATGAGCAGTTCTTC. It yields the protein CASSVVDSTYNEQFF. The chain uses TRBV9 and TRBJ2-1; a possible D gene is TRBD1 (6 bases). The germline V gene has CDR1 SGDLS and CDR2 YYNGEE. The CDR3 length is 15 residues. V shed 0 bases and J shed 2 bases, with 9 bases lying between them.

The chain recombines TRBV20-1 with TRBJ2-2; TRBD1 matches 11 bases. Per germline, CDR1 DFQATT and CDR2 SNEGSKA (reference sequence). The CDR3 contains 18 residues. V shed 0 bases, J shed 4 bases, and the junction held 10 bases outside the gene matches. For the CDR3, the DNA is TGCAGTGCTAGAGATTGGGGACAGGGGGAGGGCAGCACCGGGGAGCTGTTTTTT. Translated, it gives CSARDWGQGEGSTGELFF.

The chain employs TRBV4-3 and TRBJ2-5, with D uncertain. Trimming removed 0 bases from V and 7 bases from J, with 9 bases in between. From germline, CDR1 is LGHNA and CDR2 YSLEER. The CDR3 contains 13 residues. CDR3 protein: CASSQDPALTQYF. In DNA form, the CDR3 reads TGCGCCAGCAGCCAAGATCCCGCTCTGACCCAGTACTTC.

As for this clonotype: The junction differs from germline at one of its ends, possibly a read error. This chain connects TRBV20-1 to TRBJ2-1; the D gene is possibly TRBD2 (7 bases). Germline loops: CDR1 DFQATT, CDR2 SNEGSKA (reference sequence). The CDR3 is made up of 14 amino acids. CDR3 coding DNA: TGCAGTGCTAAGGGGGAGGGGTCCTATAATGAGCAGTTCTTC. Translated: CSAKGEGSYNEQFF.

As regards this clonotype: This could be a read error, since a much larger clone is one nucleotide away. The conserved final phenylalanine or tryptophan is absent from the CDR3, which likely points to a read error. This chain connects TRBV7-6 to TRBJ2-1; D is undetermined. The CDR3 has 16 residues. V was shortened by 3 bases and J by 5 bases, with 17 bases between the two germline ends. Germline V lookup: CDR1 SGHVS, CDR2 FNYEAQ. DNA for the CDR3: TGTGCCAGCAGCTTGGACCCTAGTGTGGGAAACAATGAGCAGTTCTCC. Translated: CASSLDPSVGNNEQFS.

This clonotype has a count of ten or more. V usage is TRBV6-4 and J usage is TRBJ2-3; TRBD2 matches at 9 bases. Looked up from germline, CDR1 is MRHNA and CDR2 is SNTAGT. This CDR3 has 14 amino acids. V gave up 6 bases and J gave up 4 bases; unmatched junction bases: 5. The CDR3, as DNA: TGTGCCAGCAGACGAAGGACTAGCGCAGATACGCAGTATTTT. This sequence encodes CASRRRTSADTQYF.

In the case of this clonotype: A read error is likely, as this CDR3 ends without the conserved phenylalanine or tryptophan. It is unclear where the CDR3 begins or ends on the DNA, so no DNA is shown, and the CDR3 is as TCRdb lists it. This rearrangement joins TRBV7-2 to TRBJ2-5; the listed D gene, TRBD2, was not tested against the DNA. Including both end residues, the CDR3 is 9 amino acids long. From germline, CDR1 is SGHTA and CDR2 FQGNSA. The CDR3 reads CASSLGLAG.

This clonotype was seen ten or more times. This chain connects TRBV7-9 to TRBJ2-7; D call uncertain. The CDR3 is 13 amino acids. From germline, CDR1 is SEHNR and CDR2 FQNEAQ (reference sequence). Between the trimmed V and J ends, which lost 2 bases and 3 bases, there was a span of 8 bases. The CDR3 DNA is TGTGCCAGCAGCTTATATGCCGACTACGAGCAGTACTTC. Encoded protein: CASSLYADYEQYF.